This T cell receptor (beta chain) was found in a study of blood T cell repertoires in COVID-19. Study at large: Acute and convalescent COVID-19 specimens originated in the United States, Italy and Spain. PBMCs, B-cell-depleted T cells, or T cells were the source of the cDNA or gDNA that made up the material.

Original processing methods: From reference gene primer amplification, estimates of nucleated cell counts were derived. Generated by immunoSEQ multiplex PCR, the TCRdb table keeps only in-frame clones and is missing some. The V and J calls and clone size come from that table; D and trimming were worked out from the DNA. The sample records 37,000 or so clones, approximately 78% being singletons. J was trimmed by 3 bases and V by 1 base; bases with no gene match: 7. CDR3 length: 17 residues. Germline CDR1 is SEHNR and CDR2 is FQNEAQ (reference sequence). The gene calls are TRBV7-9 and TRBJ2-4; 9 bases match TRBD2. The sequenced sample consisted of peripheral blood. The TCR comes from a man aged 55 to 70 with acute or convalescent COVID-19. DNA for the CDR3: TGTGCCAGCAGCTTAGACCGGACTAGCGACCACAAAAACATTCAGTACTTC. Translating gives CASSLDRTSDHKNIQYF.